This T cell receptor (beta chain) was obtained from a study of cytotoxic CD8 clonotypes in ibrutinib-treated CLL. As for this clone: Its antigen is undetermined.

Extraction of 1.5 to 2.5 micrograms of genomic DNA from cryopreserved PBMCs supplied material for TCR beta libraries. V lost 1 base and J 3 bases, leaving 13 bases between the germline ends. Germline V gives CDR1 KGHSH, CDR2 LQKENI. CDR3 size: 15 residues. The study, taken as a whole, reports: Treatment left the uncommon public clonotypes either contracted or stable in frequency. Against age-matched healthy donors, baseline clonality ran higher and tracked circulating CD8+ T-cell counts.

The targeted sequencing depth was 1 in 200,000 to 1 in 1 million T cells. TCRdb's copy holds only in-frame clones and misses some; the assay was immunoSEQ multiplex PCR. In the table there are under 200,000 clones, around 80% of which are singletons. The starting material was PBMCs, obtained after 24 months of ibrutinib treatment. The TCR comes from a human donor with chronic lymphocytic leukemia. The rearrangement links TRBV18 to TRBJ2-7; the D gene is possibly TRBD1 (6 bases). The CDR3 protein is CASSPRQGPGYEQYF. The CDR3 bases are TGTGCCAGCTCACCACGTCAGGGGCCAGGCTACGAGCAGTACTTC.